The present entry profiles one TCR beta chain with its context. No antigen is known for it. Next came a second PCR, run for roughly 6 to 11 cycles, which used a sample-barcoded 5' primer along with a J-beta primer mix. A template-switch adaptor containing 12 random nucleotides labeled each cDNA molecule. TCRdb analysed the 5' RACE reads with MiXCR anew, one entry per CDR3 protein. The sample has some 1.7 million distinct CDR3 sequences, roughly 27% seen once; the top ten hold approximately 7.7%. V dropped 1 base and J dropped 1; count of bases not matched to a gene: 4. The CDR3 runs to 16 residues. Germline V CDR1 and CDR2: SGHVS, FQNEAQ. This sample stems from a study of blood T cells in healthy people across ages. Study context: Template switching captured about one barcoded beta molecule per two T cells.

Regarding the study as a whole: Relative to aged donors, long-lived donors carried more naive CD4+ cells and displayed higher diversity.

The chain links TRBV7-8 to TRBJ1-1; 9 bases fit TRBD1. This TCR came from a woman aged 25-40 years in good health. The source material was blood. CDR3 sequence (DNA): TGTGCCAGCAGCTTAGGCCGGGACAGGGAGAACACTGAAGCTTTCTTT. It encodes CASSLGRDRENTEAFF.